The next 6 T cell receptor beta chains were all read from a single sample in a study of T cells in Graves' hyperthyroidism and ophthalmopathy. Authors of the study amplified TCR beta CDR3 regions from RNA transcripts. HTBI primers were the set used in a first-round RT-PCR of the TCR CDR3. TCRdb reprocessed the multiplex PCR reads via MiXCR and lists one record per CDR3 protein. The data contain around 800,000 distinct CDR3 sequences, over 35% of them singletons. Material for sequencing was blood. The origin of the receptors is a man younger than 30 with Graves' hyperthyroidism.

In this sample, this clonotype turned up many times. V usage is TRBV2 and J usage is TRBJ1-1; D possibly corresponds to TRBD1 (6 bases). The CDR3 has 12 residues. The ends were cut back, 2 bases at V and 11 bases at J, with 12 bases in the middle. In germline, CDR1 is SNHLY, CDR2 FYNNEI. The CDR3 DNA reads TGTGCCAGCAGTGAACGGACAGACTTGGCTTTCTTT. Its protein product is CASSERTDLAFF.

Concerning this clonotype: No conserved phenylalanine or tryptophan ends this CDR3, so it is likely a read error. It is unclear where the CDR3 begins or ends on the DNA, so no DNA is shown, and the CDR3 is as TCRdb lists it. This sequence joins TRBV7-2 and TRBJ1-4. Germline values: CDR1 SGHTA, CDR2 FQGNSA. Inclusive of both ends, the CDR3 amounts to 10 amino acids. The CDR3 here is CASSLSGSRQ.

The chain carries TRBV4-1 and TRBJ2-7; possibly TRBD1 for D (6 bases). CDR3 size: 14 residues. Per the germline V gene, CDR1 is MGHRA and CDR2 is YSYEKL. The V end lost 3 bases, the J end lost 2 bases, and 11 bases lay between the germline ends. The CDR3 is CASSQLQGTYEQYF. Written as DNA, the CDR3 is TGCGCCAGCAGCCAGTTACAGGGAACCTACGAGCAGTACTTC.

A word on this clonotype: The junction departs from germline at one end; a sequencing error may be responsible. The J gene is TRBJ2-2, the V gene TRBV9; D is perhaps TRBD1 or TRBD2 (5 bases each). CDR3 length: 12 residues. Germline V lookup: CDR1 SGDLS, CDR2 YYNGEE. CDR3 residues: CASSQLRGELLF. Here the CDR3 DNA reads TGTGCCAGCAGTCAACTCAGAGGGGAGCTGCTTTTT.

This clonotype turned up a few times. V gene TRBV12-3 or TRBV12-4 combines with J gene TRBJ1-4; D gene ambiguous. This CDR3 is 15 amino acids long. Trimming took 5 bases from V and 5 from J, leaving 15 bases between them. CDR3 in DNA: TGTGCCAGCAGTCCAGCCGGACGGGAAAATGAAAAACTGTTTTTT. It yields the protein CASSPAGRENEKLFF.

In DNA, the CDR3 is TGTGCCAGCACCTTGGGGAGGCCCAACTACGAGCAGTACTTC. Its protein is CASTLGRPNYEQYF. J is TRBJ2-7 and V is TRBV2, with a weak D call TRBD2 (6 bases). The CDR3 spans 14 residues. The germline gives CDR1 SNHLY, CDR2 FYNNEI. Trimming stripped 7 bases from V and 3 bases from J, with 16 bases between.